A selection of T cell receptor beta chains follows, all from one sample in a study of T cells in Graves' hyperthyroidism and ophthalmopathy. TCRdb independently ran MiXCR on the multiplex PCR reads; one entry per CDR3 protein. The sample carries some 720,000 distinct CDR3 sequences, around 17% recorded once. The sequencing input was blood. The receptors stem from a man aged 18 to 29 with Graves' hyperthyroidism. The CDR3 runs from the conserved cysteine through the conserved F or W. The D gene is left open where the match is weak. Only part of the rows carry a size: once, few, many, or a class if the clone is expanded.

size,D,V,J,length,CDR3,DNA
few,.,TRBV18,TRBJ2-3,13,CASSPGPADTQYF,TGTGCCAGCTCACCTGGACCAGCGGATACGCAGTATTTT
.,TRBD2,TRBV10-3,TRBJ2-3,17,CAISERAGDTLLHTQYF,TGTGCCATCAGTGAGAGAGCGGGAGATACCTTACTACATACGCAGTATTTT
.,.,TRBV11-2,TRBJ1-5,15,CASSSEADSNQPQHF,TGTGCCAGCAGCTCAGAGGCAGATAGCAATCAGCCCCAGCATTTT
many,TRBD1,TRBV20-1,TRBJ1-1,12,CSAEQGATEAFF,TGCAGTGCAGAACAGGGGGCCACTGAAGCTTTCTTT
few,TRBD2,TRBV9,TRBJ2-1,16,CASSVFAGTSGNEQFF,TGTGCCAGCAGCGTATTCGCCGGGACTAGCGGCAATGAGCAGTTCTTC
few,.,TRBV29-1,TRBJ2-7,12,CSVSADHYEQYF,TGCAGCGTTTCTGCGGACCACTACGAGCAGTACTTC
many,.,TRBV28,TRBJ2-1,12,CASSLFGDEQFF,TGTGCCAGCAGTTTATTTGGGGATGAGCAGTTCTTC
many,TRBD2,TRBV28,TRBJ2-1,16,CASSLDGGGGYNEQFF,TGTGCCAGCAGTTTAGATGGCGGCGGGGGTTACAATGAGCAGTTCTTC
many,.,TRBV11-2,TRBJ1-2,13,CASTTPGGYGYTF,TGTGCCAGCACGACCCCGGGGGGTTATGGCTACACCTTC
few,TRBD2,TRBV10-3,TRBJ2-1,15,CAISDSAGAGNEQFF,TGTGCCATCAGTGATTCTGCGGGAGCGGGCAATGAGCAGTTCTTC
many,TRBD2,TRBV7-2,TRBJ2-1,16,CASSLSGGGGYNEQFF,TGTGCCAGCAGCTTATCGGGGGGCGGGGGGTACAATGAGCAGTTCTTC
.,.,TRBV20-1,TRBJ2-2,16,CSARDEGGTNTGELFF,TGCAGTGCTAGAGACGAAGGCGGGACGAACACCGGGGAGCTGTTTTTT
many,.,TRBV28,TRBJ2-1,15,CASSSGGGGFGEQFF,TGTGCCAGCAGTTCCGGGGGAGGGGGCTTTGGTGAGCAGTTCTTC
many,TRBD1,TRBV7-3,TRBJ2-1,15,CASSPDRVLINEQFF,TGTGCCAGCAGCCCCGACAGGGTTCTTATCAATGAGCAGTTCTTC
.,.,TRBV6-1,TRBJ2-2,14,CASTQTEYTGELFF,TGTGCCAGCACCCAAACGGAATACACCGGGGAGCTGTTTTTT
many,.,TRBV18,TRBJ2-1,14,CASSLDLGDNEQFF,TGTGCCAGCTCACTAGATCTGGGGGACAATGAGCAGTTCTTC
few,.,TRBV18,TRBJ2-1,14,CASSLADPRNEQFF,TGTGCCAGCTCACTCGCGGACCCTCGCAATGAGCAGTTCTTC
many,.,TRBV5-1,TRBJ1-1,14,CASSSQWEGTEAFF,TGCGCCAGCAGCTCCCAATGGGAGGGCACTGAAGCTTTCTTT
.,.,TRBV28,TRBJ2-1,13,CASSLSLRGWVFF,TGTGCCAGCAGTTTATCTCTCCGGGGTTGGGTGTTCTTC
few,.,TRBV7-9,TRBJ2-7,15,CASSLTLGPAYEQYF,TGTGCCAGCAGCCTAACACTGGGGCCAGCCTACGAGCAGTACTTC
.,.,TRBV6-5,TRBJ1-1,14,CASSYRVGNTEAFF,TGTGCCAGCAGTTACAGGGTTGGGAACACTGAAGCTTTCTTT
many,TRBD1,TRBV28,TRBJ1-4,15,CASSLLGQGAEKLFF,TGTGCCAGCAGTTTATTAGGACAGGGGGCTGAAAAACTGTTTTTT
few,.,TRBV6-5,TRBJ1-2,13,CASTQGVSYGYTF,TGTGCCAGCACCCAAGGTGTTTCTTATGGCTACACCTTC
.,TRBD1,TRBV6-1,TRBJ1-2,15,CASSGWDSSNYGYTF,TGTGCCAGCAGTGGCTGGGACAGTTCTAACTATGGCTACACCTTC
many,.,TRBV12-3/TRBV12-4,TRBJ2-3,15,CASSLGLAQGDTQYF,TGTGCCAGCAGTCTTGGCCTAGCCCAAGGAGATACGCAGTATTTT
many,.,TRBV28,TRBJ2-7,14,CASSSGTLTYEQYF,TGTGCCAGCAGTTCCGGGACACTAACCTACGAGCAGTACTTC
few,.,TRBV5-1,TRBJ2-7,13,CASSFGDLGEQYF,TGCGCCAGCAGCTTCGGGGATCTTGGCGAGCAGTACTTC
many,TRBD1,TRBV7-9,TRBJ2-1,13,CASIQDRVNEQFF,TGTGCCAGCATCCAGGACAGGGTAAATGAGCAGTTCTTC
.,.,TRBV12-3/TRBV12-4,TRBJ1-5,14,CASSDPDRYQPQHF,TGTGCCAGCAGTGATCCGGACAGATATCAGCCCCAGCATTTT
few,TRBD1,TRBV6-2/TRBV6-3,TRBJ2-7,14,CASRMDRAAYEQYF,TGTGCCAGCAGGATGGACAGGGCTGCCTACGAGCAGTACTTC
.,.,TRBV7-8,TRBJ2-7,14,CASSDGVRRYEQYF,TGTGCCAGCAGCGATGGGGTTAGGCGCTACGAGCAGTACTTC
.,.,TRBV28,TRBJ1-5,13,CASIVGSNQPQHF,TGTGCCAGCATTGTCGGTAGCAATCAGCCCCAGCATTTT
many,TRBD2,TRBV6-2/TRBV6-3,TRBJ2-7,15,CASSLTSGSTYEQYF,TGTGCCAGCAGTTTGACTAGCGGGAGTACCTACGAGCAGTACTTC
few,.,TRBV5-1,TRBJ2-7,14,CAGSLADRAYEQYF,TGCGCCGGCAGCTTGGCGGACAGAGCCTACGAGCAGTACTTC
few,.,TRBV20-1,TRBJ1-2,12,CSAAHFNYGYTF,TGCAGTGCTGCTCATTTTAACTATGGCTACACCTTC
few,TRBD2,TRBV10-1,TRBJ2-5,17,CASSESSSGKYQETQYF,TGCGCCAGCAGTGAGTCTTCTAGCGGGAAGTACCAAGAGACCCAGTACTTC
few,TRBD2,TRBV12-5,TRBJ2-1,16,CASGWSTSGYYNEQFF,TGTGCTAGTGGTTGGTCGACTAGCGGATATTACAATGAGCAGTTCTTC
many,.,TRBV16,TRBJ1-4,13,CASSLSDSSELFF,TGTGCCAGCAGCCTTTCGGACTCCAGCGAACTGTTTTTT
many,.,TRBV6-1,TRBJ2-7,13,CASSESPSYEQYF,TGTGCCAGCAGTGAGTCTCCCTCCTACGAGCAGTACTTC
many,TRBD2,TRBV20-1,TRBJ2-1,13,CSARVGRADEQFF,TGCAGTGCTAGAGTCGGGAGGGCCGATGAGCAGTTCTTC
many,.,TRBV30,TRBJ2-1,14,CAWSHWTNSNEQFF,TGTGCCTGGTCCCATTGGACCAACTCCAATGAGCAGTTCTTC
many,TRBD1,TRBV7-3,TRBJ2-5,15,CASSHSDRDQETQYF,TGTGCCAGCAGCCACTCCGACAGGGACCAAGAGACCCAGTACTTC
few,.,TRBV7-9,TRBJ2-3,14,CASSRAQVGDTQYF,TGTGCCAGCAGCCGAGCCCAGGTCGGGGATACGCAGTATTTT
many,.,TRBV11-3,TRBJ1-1,13,CASSGGGDTEAFF,TGTGCCAGCAGCGGGGGGGGGGACACTGAAGCTTTCTTT
few,TRBD2,TRBV7-3,TRBJ2-5,13,CATRTSGSETQYF,TGTGCCACGAGGACTAGCGGGAGCGAGACCCAGTACTTC
.,TRBD1,TRBV11-3,TRBJ1-4,15,CASSLIEQGLEKLFF,TGTGCCAGCAGCTTGATTGAACAGGGGTTGGAAAAACTGTTTTTT
many,TRBD2,TRBV7-9,TRBJ2-1,15,CASSLGRERSNEQFF,TGTGCCAGCAGCTTAGGGCGGGAGAGGTCAAATGAGCAGTTCTTC
.,TRBD2,TRBV29-1,TRBJ2-5,13,CSVGRGVGETQYF,TGCAGTGTCGGTCGGGGGGTCGGAGAGACCCAGTACTTC
few,TRBD2,TRBV29-1,TRBJ2-4,14,CSATSGWGKNIQYF,TGCAGCGCAACTAGCGGGTGGGGAAAAAACATTCAGTACTTC
.,TRBD1,TRBV7-9,TRBJ1-1,14,CASSLEGGGAEAFF,TGTGCCAGCAGCTTAGAAGGGGGCGGAGCTGAAGCTTTCTTT
many,TRBD1,TRBV11-1,TRBJ1-1,16,CASSLSGQGLNTEAFF,TGTGCCAGCAGCCTAAGCGGACAGGGACTGAACACTGAAGCTTTCTTT
few,.,TRBV7-9,TRBJ1-3,17,CASSEGVRSGSGNTIYF,TGTGCCAGCAGTGAGGGGGTTAGGTCCGGCTCTGGAAACACCATATATTTT
.,.,TRBV5-4,TRBJ1-1,13,CASSTRDGTEAFF,TGTGCCAGCAGCACAAGGGATGGCACTGAAGCTTTCTTT
few,.,TRBV3-1,TRBJ1-1,17,CASSSTHSDRTGTEAFF,TGTGCCAGCAGCTCTACTCATTCTGACCGGACGGGCACTGAAGCTTTCTTT
few,TRBD2,TRBV19,TRBJ2-1,15,CATHGTSGVYNEQFF,TGTGCCACCCACGGGACTAGCGGGGTTTACAATGAGCAGTTCTTC